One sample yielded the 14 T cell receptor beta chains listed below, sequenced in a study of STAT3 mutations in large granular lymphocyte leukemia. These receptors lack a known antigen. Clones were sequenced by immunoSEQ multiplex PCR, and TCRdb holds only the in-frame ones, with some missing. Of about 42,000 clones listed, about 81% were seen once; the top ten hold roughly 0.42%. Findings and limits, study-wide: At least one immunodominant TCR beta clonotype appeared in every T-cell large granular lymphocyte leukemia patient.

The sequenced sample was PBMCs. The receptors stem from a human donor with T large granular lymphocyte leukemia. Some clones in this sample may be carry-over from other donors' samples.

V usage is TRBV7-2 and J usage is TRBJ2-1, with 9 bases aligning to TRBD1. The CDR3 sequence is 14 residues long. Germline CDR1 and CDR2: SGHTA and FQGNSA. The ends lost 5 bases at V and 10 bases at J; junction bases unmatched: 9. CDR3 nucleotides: TGTGCCAGCAGCACCGGGACAGGGAGAAAGGAGCAGTTCTTC. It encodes CASSTGTGRKEQFF.

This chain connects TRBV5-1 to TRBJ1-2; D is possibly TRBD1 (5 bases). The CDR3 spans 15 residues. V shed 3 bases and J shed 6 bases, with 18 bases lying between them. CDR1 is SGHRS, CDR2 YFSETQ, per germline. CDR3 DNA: TGCGCCAGCAGCTCCGCCTTGTGGGGCTTCGATGGCTACACCTTC. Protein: CASSSALWGFDGYTF.

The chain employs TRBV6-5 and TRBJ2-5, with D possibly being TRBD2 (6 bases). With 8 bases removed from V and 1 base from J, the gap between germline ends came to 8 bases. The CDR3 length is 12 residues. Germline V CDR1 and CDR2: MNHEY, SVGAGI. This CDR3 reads CASRGIQETQYF. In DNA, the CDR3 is TGTGCCAGCCGGGGGATCCAAGAGACCCAGTACTTC.

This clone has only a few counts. CDR3 protein: CASSLVTDGYTF. The DNA of the CDR3 is TGTGCCAGCAGCTTGGTCACAGATGGCTACACCTTC. V usage is TRBV5-6 and J usage is TRBJ1-2; D not certain. Between the trimmed V and J ends, which lost 0 bases and 6 bases, there was a span of 6 bases. This CDR3 comprises 12 residues. From germline, CDR1 is SGHDT and CDR2 YYEEEE.

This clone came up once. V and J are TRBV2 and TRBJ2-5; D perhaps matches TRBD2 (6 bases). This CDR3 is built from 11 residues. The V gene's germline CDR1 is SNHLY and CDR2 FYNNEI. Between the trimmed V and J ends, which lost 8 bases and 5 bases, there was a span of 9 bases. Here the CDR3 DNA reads TGTGCCAGCGGGGGGTCCGAGACCCAGTACTTC. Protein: CASGGSETQYF.

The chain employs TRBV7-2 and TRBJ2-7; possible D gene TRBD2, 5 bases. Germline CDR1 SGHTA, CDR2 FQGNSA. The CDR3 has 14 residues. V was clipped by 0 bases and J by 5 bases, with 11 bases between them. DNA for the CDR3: TGTGCCAGCAGCTTAGCAGGACTCTGGAACGAGCAGTACTTC. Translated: CASSLAGLWNEQYF. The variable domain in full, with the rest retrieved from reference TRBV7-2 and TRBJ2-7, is GAGVSQSPSNKVTEKGKDVELRCDPISGHTALYWYRQSLGQGLEFLIYFQGNSAPDKSGLPSDRFSAERTGGSVSTLTIQRTQQEDSAVYLCASSLAGLWNEQYFGPGTRLTVT.

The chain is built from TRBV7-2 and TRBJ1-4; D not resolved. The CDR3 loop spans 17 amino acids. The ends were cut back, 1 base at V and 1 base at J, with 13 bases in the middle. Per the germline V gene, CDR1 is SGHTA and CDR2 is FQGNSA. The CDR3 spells CASSLVRGSGTNEKLFF. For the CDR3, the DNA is TGTGCCAGCAGCTTAGTACGTGGATCGGGAACTAATGAAAAACTGTTTTTT.

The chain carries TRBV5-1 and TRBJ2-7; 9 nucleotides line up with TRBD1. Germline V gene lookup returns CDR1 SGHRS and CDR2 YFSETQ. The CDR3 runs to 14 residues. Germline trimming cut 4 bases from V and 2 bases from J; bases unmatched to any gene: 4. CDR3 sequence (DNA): TGCGCCAGCAGCCCCCGGGACAGGGCCTACGAGCAGTACTTC. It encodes CASSPRDRAYEQYF.

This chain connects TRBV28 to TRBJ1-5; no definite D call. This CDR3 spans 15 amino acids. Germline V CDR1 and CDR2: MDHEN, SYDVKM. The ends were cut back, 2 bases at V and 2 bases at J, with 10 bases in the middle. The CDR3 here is CASSLRVWGNQPQHF. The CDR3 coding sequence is TGTGCCAGCAGTTTAAGGGTGTGGGGCAATCAGCCCCAGCATTTT.

The CDR3 DNA sequence: TGTGCCAGCAGCCCCAGGAGGAGGGACACTGAAGCTTTCTTT. Translated, it gives CASSPRRRDTEAFF. The genes are TRBV7-9 and TRBJ1-1; D call uncertain. Trimming removed 5 bases from V and 3 bases from J, with 13 bases in between. This CDR3 contains 14 residues. Germline loops: CDR1 SEHNR, CDR2 FQNEAQ (reference sequence).

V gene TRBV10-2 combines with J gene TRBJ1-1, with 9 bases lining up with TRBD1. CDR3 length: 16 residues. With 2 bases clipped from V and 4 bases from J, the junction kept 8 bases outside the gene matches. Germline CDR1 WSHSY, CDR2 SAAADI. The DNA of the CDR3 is TGCGCCAGCAGTGAGATCGGGACAGGGTGGGGCACTGAAGCTTTCTTT. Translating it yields CASSEIGTGWGTEAFF.

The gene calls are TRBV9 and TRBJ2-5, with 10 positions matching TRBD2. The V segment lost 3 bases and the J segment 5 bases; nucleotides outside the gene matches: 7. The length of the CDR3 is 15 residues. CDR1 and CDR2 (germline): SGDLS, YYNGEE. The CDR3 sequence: CASSALAGGRETQYF. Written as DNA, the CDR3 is TGTGCCAGCAGCGCGTTAGCGGGGGGACGGGAGACCCAGTACTTC.

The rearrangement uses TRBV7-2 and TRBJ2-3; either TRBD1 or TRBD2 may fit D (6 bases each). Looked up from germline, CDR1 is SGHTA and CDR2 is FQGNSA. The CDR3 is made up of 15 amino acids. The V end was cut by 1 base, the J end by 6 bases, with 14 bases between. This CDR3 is CASSLGGALADTQYF. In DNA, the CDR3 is TGTGCCAGCAGCTTAGGGGGGGCGCTTGCTGATACGCAGTATTTT. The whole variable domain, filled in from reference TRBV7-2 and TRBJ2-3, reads GAGVSQSPSNKVTEKGKDVELRCDPISGHTALYWYRQSLGQGLEFLIYFQGNSAPDKSGLPSDRFSAERTGGSVSTLTIQRTQQEDSAVYLCASSLGGALADTQYFGPGTRLTVL.

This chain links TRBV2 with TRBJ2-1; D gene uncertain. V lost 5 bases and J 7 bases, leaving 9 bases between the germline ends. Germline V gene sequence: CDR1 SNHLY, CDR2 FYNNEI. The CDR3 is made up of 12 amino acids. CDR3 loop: CASSLVGNEQFF. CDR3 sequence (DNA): TGTGCCAGCAGTTTGGTGGGGAATGAGCAGTTCTTC.